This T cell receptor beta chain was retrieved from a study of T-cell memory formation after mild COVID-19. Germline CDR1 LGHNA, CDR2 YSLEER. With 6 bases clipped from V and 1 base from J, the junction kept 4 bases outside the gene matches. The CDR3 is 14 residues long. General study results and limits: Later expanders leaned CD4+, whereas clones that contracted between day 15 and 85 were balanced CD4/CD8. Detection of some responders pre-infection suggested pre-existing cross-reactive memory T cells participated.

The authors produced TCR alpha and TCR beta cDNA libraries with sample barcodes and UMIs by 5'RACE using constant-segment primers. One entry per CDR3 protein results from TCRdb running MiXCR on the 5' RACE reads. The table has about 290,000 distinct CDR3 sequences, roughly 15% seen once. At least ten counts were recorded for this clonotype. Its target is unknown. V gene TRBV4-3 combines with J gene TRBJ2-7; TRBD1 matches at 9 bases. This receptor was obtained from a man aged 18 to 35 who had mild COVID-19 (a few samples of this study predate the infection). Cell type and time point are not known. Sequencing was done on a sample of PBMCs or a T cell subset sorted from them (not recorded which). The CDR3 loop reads CASSRGTGSYEQYF. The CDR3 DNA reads TGCGCCAGCAGTCGGGGGACAGGGTCCTACGAGCAGTACTTC.